This TCR beta chain was recorded in a study of graft-versus-host responses after intestinal transplantation. Overall study context: Multivisceral, liver-intestinal, or isolated intestinal grafts were transplanted into recipients.

Whole-study results and caveats: With peak circulating GvH clone levels came an association with early post-transplant HvG declines.

The data were produced by immunoSEQ multiplex PCR, yet TCRdb's version contains in-frame clones alone and is incomplete. Of fewer than 95,000 clones listed, approximately 90% were seen once; the top ten hold roughly 0.36%. Per germline, CDR1 LGHNA and CDR2 YSLEER. V lost 1 base, J lost 3 bases, and 5 bases stayed unmatched. The CDR3 is 17 residues long. On this clone: Its cognate antigen is unknown.

This TCR was recovered from a human donor who was the organ donor for an intestinal transplant. The V and J genes are TRBV4-3 and TRBJ2-2; 10 nucleotides line up with TRBD2. This specimen was unstimulated CD8+ T cells sorted from spleen or lymph node cells, taken before transplant. The CDR3 protein is CASSQASSGGDTGELFF. The CDR3 DNA sequence: TGCGCCAGCAGCCAAGCATCGAGCGGGGGGGACACCGGGGAGCTGTTTTTT.